This TCR beta chain is from a study of blood T cell repertoires in COVID-19. For the study at large: Some COVID-19 samples were acute and others convalescent; all came from the United States, Italy and Spain. PBMCs, B-cell-depleted T cells, or T cells provided the cDNA or gDNA that made up the material.

Original methodology: For nucleated cells, counts were estimated from reference gene primer amplification. Measured with immunoSEQ multiplex PCR; TCRdb has only the in-frame clones, and not every one. Clonal size and the V and J genes are those of that table, whereas D and trimming came from the DNA. The sample holds approximately 210,000 clones; roughly 80% are singletons and the top ten take roughly 0.91%. With 0 bases clipped from V and 7 bases from J, the junction kept 2 bases outside the gene matches. This CDR3 spans 14 amino acids. CDR1 and CDR2 from the germline V gene are SGHTS and YDEGEE. A Seattle source enrolled patients during active infection and followed them longitudinally.

The TCR originated in a man aged 55-75 years with COVID-19, enrolled during active disease. The sample taken for sequencing was peripheral blood. The genes are TRBV5-8 and TRBJ1-4; 8 nucleotides match TRBD1. CDR3 protein: CASSLGTGSEKLFF. The CDR3 DNA follows: TGTGCCAGCAGCTTGGGGACAGGGAGTGAAAAACTGTTTTTT.